These 10 T cell receptor beta chains were sequenced from one sample in a study of blood T cell repertoires in COVID-19. The data were produced by immunoSEQ multiplex PCR, yet TCRdb's version contains in-frame clones alone and is incomplete. The data show more than 100,000 clones, approximately 83% seen once. The specimen was peripheral blood. The receptor source for this set is a man at least 80 years old with acute or convalescent COVID-19.

The CDR3 nucleotides read TGTGCCAGCAGCCGAAATACAGGGACTAATGAAAAACTGTTTTTT. Protein sequence: CASSRNTGTNEKLFF. V and J are TRBV3-1 (or the pseudogene TRBV3-2) and TRBJ1-4; D might be TRBD1 (6 bases). Deletions cut 4 bases from V and 2 bases from J, with 11 bases between. The V gene's germline CDR1 is LGHDT and CDR2 YNNKEL (reference sequence). The CDR3 spans 15 residues.

V is TRBV25-1 and J is TRBJ1-4, with D possibly matching TRBD1 (5 bases). The CDR3 has 15 amino acids. Per germline, CDR1 MGHDK and CDR2 SYGVNS. Trimming took 5 bases from V and 8 from J, leaving 18 bases between them. DNA for the CDR3: TGTGCCAGCAGTCCTCACGGAGGGGCGGGGGAAAAACTGTTTTTT. This encodes CASSPHGGAGEKLFF.

The J gene is TRBJ2-5, the V gene TRBV7-2, with TRBD1 as a possible D gene (5 bases). Germline assignment: CDR1 SGHTA and CDR2 FQGNSA. The germline V and J ends were trimmed by 5 bases and 0 bases, with 19 bases remaining between them. The CDR3 has 17 residues. The CDR3 region is CASSLNSGTGYQETQYF. DNA for the CDR3: TGTGCCAGCAGCCTAAACTCTGGAACAGGTTACCAAGAGACCCAGTACTTC. Drawing the rest from reference TRBV7-2 and TRBJ2-5, the complete variable domain is GAGVSQSPSNKVTEKGKDVELRCDPISGHTALYWYRQSLGQGLEFLIYFQGNSAPDKSGLPSDRFSAERTGGSVSTLTIQRTQQEDSAVYLCASSLNSGTGYQETQYFGPGTRLLVL.

The V call is TRBV28, the J call TRBJ1-2, with 11 bases identical to TRBD1. This CDR3 contains 15 residues. V trimming: 6 bases; J trimming: 4 bases; junction bases outside the gene matches: 7. The germline V gene encodes CDR1 MDHEN and CDR2 SYDVKM. The CDR3 DNA reads TGTGCCAGCAGCCCCGGGACAGGGGGTATCTATGGCTACACCTTC. This encodes CASSPGTGGIYGYTF.

The chain employs TRBV5-1 and TRBJ2-2; 11 nucleotides line up with TRBD2. The CDR3 has 17 residues. J lost 1 base, V lost 0 bases, and 2 bases had no gene match. In germline, CDR1 is SGHRS, CDR2 YFSETQ. CDR3 nucleotide sequence: TGCGCCAGCAGCTTGGCCCTAGCGGGGGGGAACACCGGGGAGCTGTTTTTT. Its translation is CASSLALAGGNTGELFF.

The V and J genes are TRBV6-1 and TRBJ1-2, with D possibly TRBD1 on 5 matching bases. The CDR3 consists of 15 residues. The germline gives CDR1 MNHNS, CDR2 SASEGT. Trimming took 0 bases from V and 5 from J, leaving 13 bases between them. The CDR3 is CASSEAGQARYGYTF. The CDR3 DNA sequence: TGTGCCAGCAGTGAAGCGGGGCAGGCGCGATATGGCTACACCTTC.

The chain joins TRBV9 to TRBJ2-2; 8 bases map to TRBD1. In germline, CDR1 is SGDLS, CDR2 YYNGEE. With V trimmed by 6 bases and J by 8 bases, 6 bases remained unmatched. CDR3 length equals 13 residues. This CDR3 is CASKGTGAGELFF. CDR3 coding DNA: TGTGCCAGCAAGGGGACAGGCGCGGGGGAGCTGTTTTTT.

The rearrangement uses TRBV12-3 or TRBV12-4 and TRBJ1-1; D remains unclear. There are 12 residues in the CDR3. Trimming cost V 6 bases and J 4 bases, with 9 bases left between them. The CDR3 region has the DNA TGTGCCAGCAGGAGCCCGGGCACTGAAGCTTTCTTT. Amino acids: CASRSPGTEAFF.

The chain uses TRBV27 and TRBJ2-5; 11 nucleotides align to TRBD2. CDR3 length equals 20 residues. Per germline, CDR1 MNHEY and CDR2 SMNVEV (reference sequence). V gave up 6 bases and J gave up 5 bases; unmatched junction bases: 23. In nucleotides, the CDR3 is TGTGCCAGCAGCCAAACTGGACCCTCCAGTAGCGGGGGGGCTAGGGAGACCCAGTACTTC. It codes for CASSQTGPSSSGGARETQYF.

J is TRBJ2-1 and V is TRBV2; possible D gene TRBD1, 6 bases. The CDR3 totals 14 residues. Deletions cut 1 base from V and 9 bases from J, with 13 bases between. The germline V gene has CDR1 SNHLY and CDR2 FYNNEI. For the CDR3, the DNA is TGTGCCAGCAGTGAAGGCAGGGGATCCGGTGAGCAGTTCTTC. Its protein product is CASSEGRGSGEQFF.